This T cell receptor (beta chain) emerged from a study of cytomegalovirus exposure and HLA in healthy donors. PCR used 60 Vbeta primers and 13 Jbeta primers. Profiling relied on immunoSEQ multiplex PCR, and the TCRdb table lists in-frame clones only, not all of them. The table records roughly 190,000 clones, 65% to 90% of them present only once. Germline CDR1 and CDR2: LNHDA and SQIVND (reference sequence). The V gene lost 3 bases and the J gene lost 3 bases, with 13 bases spanning the gap. The CDR3 spans 15 residues. Healthy bone marrow donors made up the donor group. Material: PBMCs. V and J are TRBV19 and TRBJ2-3, with D maybe TRBD2 (7 bases). This clonotype was sampled from a man aged 40-55 years in good health and CMV-seropositive. Written as DNA, the CDR3 is TGTGCCAGTAGTATGACGGGGGGCTGGACAGATACGCAGTATTTT. Its translation: CASSMTGGWTDTQYF.